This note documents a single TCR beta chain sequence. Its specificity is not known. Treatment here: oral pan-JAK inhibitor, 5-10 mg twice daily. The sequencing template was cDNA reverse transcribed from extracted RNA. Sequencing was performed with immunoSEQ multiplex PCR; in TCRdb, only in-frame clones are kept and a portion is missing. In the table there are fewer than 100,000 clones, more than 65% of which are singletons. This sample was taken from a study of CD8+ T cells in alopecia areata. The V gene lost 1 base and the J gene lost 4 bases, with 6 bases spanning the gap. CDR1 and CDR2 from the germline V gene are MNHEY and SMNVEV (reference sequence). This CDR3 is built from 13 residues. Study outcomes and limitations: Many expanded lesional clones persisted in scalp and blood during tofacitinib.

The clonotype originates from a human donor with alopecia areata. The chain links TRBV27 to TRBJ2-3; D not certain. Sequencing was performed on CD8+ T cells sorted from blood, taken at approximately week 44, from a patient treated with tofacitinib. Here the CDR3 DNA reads TGTGCCAGCAGTTTATTTCTGGCAGATACGCAGTATTTT. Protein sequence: CASSLFLADTQYF.